The 2 T cell receptor beta chains below were found in one sample sequenced in a study of T cells in Graves' hyperthyroidism and ophthalmopathy. Authors of the study amplified TCR beta CDR3 regions from RNA transcripts. The study used the HTBI primer set for a first-round RT-PCR of the TCR CDR3. TCRdb reprocessed the multiplex PCR reads with MiXCR, giving one entry per CDR3 protein. The profile shows 400,000 or so distinct CDR3 sequences, around an eighth of them singletons. Sample: blood. These TCRs come from a man aged 45 to 65 with Graves' ophthalmopathy.

The chain uses TRBV19 and TRBJ2-5; possibly TRBD1 or TRBD2 for D (5 bases each). The V end lost 6 bases, the J end lost 5 bases, and 19 bases lay between the germline ends. The germline CDR1 and CDR2 sequences are LNHDA and SQIVND (reference sequence). CDR3 length: 15 amino acids. As DNA, the CDR3 is TGTGCCAGTAGCCAAGGTTCTGGGGACCGGGAGACCCAGTACTTC. Its protein is CASSQGSGDRETQYF.

The chain combines TRBV20-1 with TRBJ2-3; 8 bases fit TRBD2. The J segment lost 4 bases and the V segment lost 8 bases, leaving 11 bases of the junction unmatched. The CDR3 has 14 residues. From germline, CDR1 is DFQATT and CDR2 SNEGSKA (reference sequence). The DNA of the CDR3 is TGCAGTCCACGGGGGGGAGGTGGCGCAGATACGCAGTATTTT. This encodes CSPRGGGGADTQYF.